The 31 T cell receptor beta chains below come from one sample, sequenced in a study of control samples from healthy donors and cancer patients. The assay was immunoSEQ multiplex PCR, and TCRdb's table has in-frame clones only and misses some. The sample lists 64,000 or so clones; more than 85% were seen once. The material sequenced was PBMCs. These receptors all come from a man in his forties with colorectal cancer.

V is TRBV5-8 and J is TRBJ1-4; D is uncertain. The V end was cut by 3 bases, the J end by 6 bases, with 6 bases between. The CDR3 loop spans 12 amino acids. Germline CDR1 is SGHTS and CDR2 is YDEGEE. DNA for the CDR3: TGTGCCAGCAGCTCTCAGTATGAAAAACTGTTTTTT. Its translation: CASSSQYEKLFF.

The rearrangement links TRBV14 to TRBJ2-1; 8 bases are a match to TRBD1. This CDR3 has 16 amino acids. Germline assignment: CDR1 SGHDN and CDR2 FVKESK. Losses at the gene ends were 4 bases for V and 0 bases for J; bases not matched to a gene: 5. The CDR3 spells CASSPTQGGSYNEQFF. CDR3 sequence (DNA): TGTGCCAGCAGCCCGACACAGGGGGGCTCCTACAATGAGCAGTTCTTC.

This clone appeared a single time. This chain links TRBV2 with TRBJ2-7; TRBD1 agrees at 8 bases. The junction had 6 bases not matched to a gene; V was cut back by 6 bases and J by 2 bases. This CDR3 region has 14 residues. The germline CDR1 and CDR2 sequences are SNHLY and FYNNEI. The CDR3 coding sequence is TGTGCCAGCAGAGCCAGGGGGCATACCTACGAGCAGTACTTC. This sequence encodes CASRARGHTYEQYF.

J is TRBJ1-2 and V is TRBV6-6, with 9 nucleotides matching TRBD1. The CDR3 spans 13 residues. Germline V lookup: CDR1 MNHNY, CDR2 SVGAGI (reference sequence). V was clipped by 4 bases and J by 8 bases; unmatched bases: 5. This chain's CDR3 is CASSFTGGLGYTF. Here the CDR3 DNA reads TGTGCCAGCAGTTTCACAGGGGGCCTGGGCTACACCTTC.

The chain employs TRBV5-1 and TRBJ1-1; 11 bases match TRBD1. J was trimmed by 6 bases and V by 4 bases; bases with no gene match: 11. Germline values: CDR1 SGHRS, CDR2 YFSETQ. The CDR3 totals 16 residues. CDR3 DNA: TGCGCCAGCAGCCGATCCGGGACAGGGGGTCTCGCTGAAGCTTTCTTT. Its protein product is CASSRSGTGGLAEAFF.

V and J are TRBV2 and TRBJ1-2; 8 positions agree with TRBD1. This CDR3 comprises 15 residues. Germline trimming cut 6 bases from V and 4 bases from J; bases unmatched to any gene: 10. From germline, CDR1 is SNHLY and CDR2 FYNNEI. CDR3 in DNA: TGTGCCAGCAGAGGGGGCGGGACAGGCACCTATGGCTACACCTTC. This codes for CASRGGGTGTYGYTF.

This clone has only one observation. The CDR3 loop reads CASSQEAVAGQGSYNEQFF. In nucleotides, the CDR3 is TGCGCCAGCAGCCAAGAGGCGGTTGCGGGACAGGGTTCCTACAATGAGCAGTTCTTC. This chain joins TRBV4-3 and TRBJ2-1; TRBD1 matches 9 bases. The CDR3 spans 19 residues. Germline V gene lookup returns CDR1 LGHNA and CDR2 YSLEER. V shed 0 bases, J shed 1 base, and the junction held 10 bases outside the gene matches.

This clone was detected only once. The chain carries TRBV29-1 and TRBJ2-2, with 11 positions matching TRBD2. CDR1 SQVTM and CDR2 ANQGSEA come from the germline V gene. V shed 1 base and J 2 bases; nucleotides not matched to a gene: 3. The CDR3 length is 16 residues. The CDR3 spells CSVEGLAGKNTGELFF. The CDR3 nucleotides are TGCAGCGTTGAAGGACTAGCGGGGAAAAACACCGGGGAGCTGTTTTTT.

The CDR3 loop is CASSLEGTNQPQHF. For the CDR3, the DNA is TGCGCCAGCAGCTTGGAAGGTACCAATCAGCCCCAGCATTTT. V gene TRBV5-1 combines with J gene TRBJ1-5; D gene ambiguous. The germline gives CDR1 SGHRS, CDR2 YFSETQ. This CDR3 region has 14 residues. The germline V and J ends were trimmed by 0 bases and 3 bases, with 7 bases remaining between them.

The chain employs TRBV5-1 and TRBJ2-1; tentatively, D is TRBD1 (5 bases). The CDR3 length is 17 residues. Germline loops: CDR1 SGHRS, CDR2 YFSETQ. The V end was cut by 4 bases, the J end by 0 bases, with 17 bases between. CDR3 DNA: TGCGCCAGCAGCCCCCGGTTGACAGAAAGCTCCTACAATGAGCAGTTCTTC. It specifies CASSPRLTESSYNEQFF.

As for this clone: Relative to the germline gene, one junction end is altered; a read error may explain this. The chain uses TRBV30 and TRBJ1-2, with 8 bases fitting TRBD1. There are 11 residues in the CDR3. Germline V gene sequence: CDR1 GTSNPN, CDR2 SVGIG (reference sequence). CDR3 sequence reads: CAWSALSDRDF. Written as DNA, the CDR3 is TGTGCCTGGAGTGCCCTCTCGGACAGGGACTTC.

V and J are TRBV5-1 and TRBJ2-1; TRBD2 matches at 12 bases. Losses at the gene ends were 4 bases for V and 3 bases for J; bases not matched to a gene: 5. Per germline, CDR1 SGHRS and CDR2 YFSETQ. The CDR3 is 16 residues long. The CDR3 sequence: CASSQATSGGYNEQFF. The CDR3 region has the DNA TGCGCCAGCAGCCAGGCGACTAGCGGGGGCTACAATGAGCAGTTCTTC.

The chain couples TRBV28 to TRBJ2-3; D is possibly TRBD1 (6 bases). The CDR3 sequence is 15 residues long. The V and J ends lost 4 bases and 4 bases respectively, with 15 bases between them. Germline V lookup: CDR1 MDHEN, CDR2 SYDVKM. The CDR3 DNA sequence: TGTGCCAGCAGTTCCGAACAGGGATTTTCAGATACGCAGTATTTT. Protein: CASSSEQGFSDTQYF.

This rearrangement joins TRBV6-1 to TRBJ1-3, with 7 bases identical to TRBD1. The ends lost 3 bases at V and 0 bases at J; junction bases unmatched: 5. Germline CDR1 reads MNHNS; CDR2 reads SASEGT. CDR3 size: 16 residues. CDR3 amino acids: CASSDTGAPSGNTIYF. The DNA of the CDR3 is TGTGCCAGCAGTGATACAGGGGCCCCCTCTGGAAACACCATATATTTT.

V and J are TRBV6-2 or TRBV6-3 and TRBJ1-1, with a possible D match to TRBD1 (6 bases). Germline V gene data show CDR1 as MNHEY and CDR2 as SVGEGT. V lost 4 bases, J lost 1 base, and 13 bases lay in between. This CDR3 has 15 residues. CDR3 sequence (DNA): TGTGCCAGCAGTTCAAACAGGGTTTGGAACACTGAAGCTTTCTTT. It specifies CASSSNRVWNTEAFF.

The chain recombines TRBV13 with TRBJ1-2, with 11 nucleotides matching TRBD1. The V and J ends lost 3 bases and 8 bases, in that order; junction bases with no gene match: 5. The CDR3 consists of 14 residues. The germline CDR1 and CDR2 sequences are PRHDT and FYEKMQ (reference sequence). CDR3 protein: CASSFGQGAQGYTF. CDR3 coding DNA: TGTGCCAGCAGCTTCGGACAGGGGGCGCAAGGCTACACCTTC.

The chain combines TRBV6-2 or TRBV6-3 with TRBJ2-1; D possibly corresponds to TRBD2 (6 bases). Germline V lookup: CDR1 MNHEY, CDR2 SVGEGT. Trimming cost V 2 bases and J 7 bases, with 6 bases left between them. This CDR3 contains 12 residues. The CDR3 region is CASSYGGNEQFF. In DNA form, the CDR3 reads TGTGCCAGCAGTTACGGGGGGAATGAGCAGTTCTTC.

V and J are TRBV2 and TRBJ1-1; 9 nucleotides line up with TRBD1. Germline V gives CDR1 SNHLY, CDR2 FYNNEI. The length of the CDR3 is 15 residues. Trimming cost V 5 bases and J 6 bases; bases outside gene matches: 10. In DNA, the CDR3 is TGTGCCAGCAGTACTATGGGGACAGGGATCGCTGAAGCTTTCTTT. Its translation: CASSTMGTGIAEAFF.

CDR3 sequence reads: CASSSGQVGETQYF. CDR3 DNA: TGTGCCAGCAGCTCGGGACAGGTGGGGGAGACCCAGTACTTC. V and J are TRBV7-9 and TRBJ2-5, with 8 nucleotides matching TRBD1. This CDR3 region has 14 residues. V was pared by 4 bases and J by 5 bases, with 6 bases of the junction left unmatched. CDR1 and CDR2 (germline): SEHNR, FQNEAQ (reference sequence).

The DNA of the CDR3 is TGTGCCACCAGCAGTCTGAGGAATCAGCCCCAGCATTTT. Protein sequence: CATSSLRNQPQHF. This rearrangement joins TRBV15 to TRBJ1-5, with D hard to call. Trimming removed 3 bases at V and 4 bases at J, with 7 bases between. From germline, CDR1 is LNHNV and CDR2 YYDKDF (reference sequence). The CDR3 runs 13 residues.

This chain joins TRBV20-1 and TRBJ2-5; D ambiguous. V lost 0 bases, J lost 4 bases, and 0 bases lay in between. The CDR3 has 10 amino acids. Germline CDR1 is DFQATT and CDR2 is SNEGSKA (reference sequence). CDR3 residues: CSAREETQYF. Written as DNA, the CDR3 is TGCAGTGCTAGAGAAGAGACCCAGTACTTC.

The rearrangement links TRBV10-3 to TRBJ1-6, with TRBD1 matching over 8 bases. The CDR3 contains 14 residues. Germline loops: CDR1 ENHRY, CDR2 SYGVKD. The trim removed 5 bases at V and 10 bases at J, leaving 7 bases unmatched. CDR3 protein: CAISSERQGSPLHF. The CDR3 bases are TGTGCCATCAGTTCTGAGAGACAGGGGTCACCCCTCCACTTT.

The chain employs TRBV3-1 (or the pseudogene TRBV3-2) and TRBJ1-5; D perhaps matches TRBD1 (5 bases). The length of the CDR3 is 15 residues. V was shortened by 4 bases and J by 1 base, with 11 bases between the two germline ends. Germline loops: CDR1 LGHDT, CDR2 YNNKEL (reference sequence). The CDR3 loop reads CASSPMAGSNQPQHF. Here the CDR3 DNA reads TGTGCCAGCAGCCCAATGGCAGGGAGCAATCAGCCCCAGCATTTT.

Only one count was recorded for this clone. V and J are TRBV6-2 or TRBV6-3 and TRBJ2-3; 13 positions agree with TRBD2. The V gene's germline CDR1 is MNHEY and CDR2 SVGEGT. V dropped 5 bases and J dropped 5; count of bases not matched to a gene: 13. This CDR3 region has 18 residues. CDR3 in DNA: TGTGCCAGCAGTCTTGATTCTCCCGGGACTAGCGGGGTAGATACGCAGTATTTT. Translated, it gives CASSLDSPGTSGVDTQYF.

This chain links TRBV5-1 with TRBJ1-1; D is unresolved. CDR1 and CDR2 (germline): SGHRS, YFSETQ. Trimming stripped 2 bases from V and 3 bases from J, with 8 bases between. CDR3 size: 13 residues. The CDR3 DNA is TGCGCCAGCAGCTTTCTTGGGCACACTGAAGCTTTCTTT. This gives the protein CASSFLGHTEAFF.

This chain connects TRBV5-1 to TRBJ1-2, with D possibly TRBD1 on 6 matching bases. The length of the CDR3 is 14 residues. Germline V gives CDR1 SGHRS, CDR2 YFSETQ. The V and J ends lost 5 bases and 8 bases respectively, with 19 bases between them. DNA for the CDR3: TGCGCCAGCAGTCCCACCCCAGGGGCGCGAGGCTACACCTTC. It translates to CASSPTPGARGYTF.

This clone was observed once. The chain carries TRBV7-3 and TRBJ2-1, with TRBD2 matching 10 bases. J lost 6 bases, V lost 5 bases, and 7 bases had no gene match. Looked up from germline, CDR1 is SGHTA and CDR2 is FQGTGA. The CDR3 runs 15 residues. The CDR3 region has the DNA TGTGCCAGCAGCCGGAGCGGGGGGGACCTCAATGAGCAGTTCTTC. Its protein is CASSRSGGDLNEQFF.

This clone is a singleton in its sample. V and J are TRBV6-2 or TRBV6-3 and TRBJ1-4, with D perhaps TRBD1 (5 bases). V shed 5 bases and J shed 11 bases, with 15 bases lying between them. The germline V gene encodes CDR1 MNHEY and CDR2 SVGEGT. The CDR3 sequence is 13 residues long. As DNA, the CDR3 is TGTGCCAGCAGTCCGAGGACACGTTCCAAACTGTTTTTT. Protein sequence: CASSPRTRSKLFF.

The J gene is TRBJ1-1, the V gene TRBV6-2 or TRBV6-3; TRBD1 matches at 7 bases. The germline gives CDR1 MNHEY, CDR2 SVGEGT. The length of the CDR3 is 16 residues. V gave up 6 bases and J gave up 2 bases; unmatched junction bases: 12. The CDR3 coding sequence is TGTGCCAGCAGCTGGGGGGACAGAATCCTTAACACTGAAGCTTTCTTT. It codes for CASSWGDRILNTEAFF.

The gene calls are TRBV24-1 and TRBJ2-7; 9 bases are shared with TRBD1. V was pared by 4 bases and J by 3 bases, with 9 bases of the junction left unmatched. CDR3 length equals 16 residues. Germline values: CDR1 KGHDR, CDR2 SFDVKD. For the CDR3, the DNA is TGTGCCACCAGTGAGGGAGCCGGGACAGGGAACTACGAGCAGTACTTC. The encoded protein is CATSEGAGTGNYEQYF.

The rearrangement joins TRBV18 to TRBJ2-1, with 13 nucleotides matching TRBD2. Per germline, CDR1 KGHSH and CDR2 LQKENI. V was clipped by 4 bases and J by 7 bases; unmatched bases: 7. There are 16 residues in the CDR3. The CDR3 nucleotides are TGTGCCAGCTCACGACGGACTAGCGGGGGTCTAAATGAGCAGTTCTTC. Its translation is CASSRRTSGGLNEQFF.